These 9 T cell receptor beta chains share one sample of origin, sequenced in a study of cytomegalovirus exposure and HLA in healthy donors. The PCR used 60 Vbeta and 13 Jbeta primers. The method was immunoSEQ multiplex PCR; TCRdb's version includes in-frame clones alone and lacks a portion of them. This table has approximately 91,000 clones, more than 55% appearing once. The specimen was PBMCs. The source is a human donor in good health.

This chain joins TRBV2 and TRBJ2-4; TRBD2 might be the D (5 bases). The CDR3 consists of 14 residues. Germline V gives CDR1 SNHLY, CDR2 FYNNEI. V lost 5 bases, J lost 5 bases, and 13 bases lay in between. The CDR3 sequence is CASSRLSGENIQYF. In DNA form, the CDR3 reads TGTGCCAGCAGTAGGCTCTCCGGGGAAAACATTCAGTACTTC.

The CDR3 is CATSRGRGLVTNEQFF. The DNA of the CDR3 is TGTGCCACCAGCAGGGGTAGGGGACTAGTAACCAATGAGCAGTTCTTC. The gene calls are TRBV15 and TRBJ2-1; TRBD2 matches 8 bases. This CDR3 is 16 amino acids long. Germline V gives CDR1 LNHNV, CDR2 YYDKDF (reference sequence). J gave up 6 bases and V 3 bases, and 10 bases lay outside the gene matches.

The chain carries TRBV9 and TRBJ2-1; TRBD2 might be the D (5 bases). There are 13 residues in the CDR3. Germline V gene sequence: CDR1 SGDLS, CDR2 YYNGEE. Trimming pared 3 bases from V and 3 bases from J, leaving 7 bases between. The CDR3 DNA reads TGTGCCAGCAGCGCACTAGTCTACAATGAGCAGTTCTTC. This encodes CASSALVYNEQFF.

About this clone itself: Other DNA sequences in this specimen translate into the identical CDR3. The rearrangement uses TRBV4-1 and TRBJ1-2, with 7 positions matching TRBD1. This CDR3 is 14 amino acids long. With V trimmed by 3 bases and J by 2 bases, 3 bases remained unmatched. Germline V gives CDR1 MGHRA, CDR2 YSYEKL. CDR3: CASSQLQGNYGYTF. The CDR3 bases are TGCGCCAGCAGCCAGTTACAGGGGAACTATGGCTACACCTTC.

V and J are TRBV7-3 and TRBJ2-3, with 12 nucleotides matching TRBD1. V was clipped by 5 bases and J by 2 bases; unmatched bases: 11. The CDR3 runs 18 residues. Looked up from germline, CDR1 is SGHTA and CDR2 is FQGTGA. The CDR3, as DNA: TGTGCCAGCAGCCCCAAAGGGACAGGGGGCTTTGCCACAGATACGCAGTATTTT. Encoded protein: CASSPKGTGGFATDTQYF.

The chain joins TRBV7-2 to TRBJ1-2; D not certain. The V gene lost 5 bases and the J gene lost 8 bases, with 12 bases spanning the gap. From germline, CDR1 is SGHTA and CDR2 FQGNSA. The CDR3 contains 12 residues. The chain's CDR3 is CASSHGPSGYTF. CDR3 in DNA: TGTGCCAGCAGCCATGGCCCGTCGGGCTACACCTTC.

Points on this clone: The CDR3 carries no conserved terminal phenylalanine or tryptophan, so it likely arises from a read error. The V call is TRBV4-3, the J call TRBJ1-3, with TRBD1 matching 8 bases. This CDR3 spans 20 amino acids. Germline CDR1 is LGHNA and CDR2 is YSLEER. The CDR3 nucleotides are TGCACCAGCAGCCAAGAGGTCCCAGGGGGCAGAGTCTCTACCCGAAACACCATATATCTT. It yields the protein CTSSQEVPGGRVSTRNTIYL.

This clone was seen only a few times. The V and J genes are TRBV9 and TRBJ2-1; D perhaps matches TRBD2 (5 bases). From germline, CDR1 is SGDLS and CDR2 YYNGEE. V was pared by 5 bases and J by 7 bases, with 16 bases between. The CDR3 runs to 14 residues. The CDR3 coding sequence is TGTGCCAGCAGTGAGGTGGCCTCGGGGAATGAGCAGTTCTTC. Its protein is CASSEVASGNEQFF.

The chain carries TRBV5-4 and TRBJ1-4; no clear D gene. V lost 0 bases to trimming and J lost 3 bases, with 9 bases between them. Germline V CDR1 and CDR2: SGHNT, YYREEE (reference sequence). The CDR3 is made up of 15 amino acids. This CDR3 reads CASSLEGGANEKLFF. Here the CDR3 DNA reads TGTGCCAGCAGCTTGGAAGGAGGCGCTAATGAAAAACTGTTTTTT. Full variable domain (rest looked up from reference TRBV5-4 and TRBJ1-4): ETGVTQSPTHLIKTRGQQVTLRCSSQSGHNTVSWYQQALGQGPQFIFQYYREEENGRGNFPPRFSGLQFPNYSSELNVNALELDDSALYLCASSLEGGANEKLFFGSGTQLSVL.